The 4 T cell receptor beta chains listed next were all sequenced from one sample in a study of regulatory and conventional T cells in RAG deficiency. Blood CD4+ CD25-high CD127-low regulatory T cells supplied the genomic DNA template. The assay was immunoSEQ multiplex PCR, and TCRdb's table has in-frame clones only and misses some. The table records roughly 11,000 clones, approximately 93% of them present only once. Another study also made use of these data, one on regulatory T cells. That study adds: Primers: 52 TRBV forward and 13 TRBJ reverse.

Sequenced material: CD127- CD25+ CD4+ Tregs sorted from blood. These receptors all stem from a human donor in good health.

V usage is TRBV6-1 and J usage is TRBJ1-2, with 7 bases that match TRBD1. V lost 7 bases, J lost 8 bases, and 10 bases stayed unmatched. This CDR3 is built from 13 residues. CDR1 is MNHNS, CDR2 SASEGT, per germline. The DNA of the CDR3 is TGTGCCAGCAAAGGACAGGACAACGGAGGCTACACCTTC. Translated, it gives CASKGQDNGGYTF.

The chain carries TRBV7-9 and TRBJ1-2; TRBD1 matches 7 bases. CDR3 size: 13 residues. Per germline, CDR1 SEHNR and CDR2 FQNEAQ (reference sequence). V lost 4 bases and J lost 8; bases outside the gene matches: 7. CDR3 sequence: CASSSTGVGGYTF. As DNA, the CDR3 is TGTGCCAGCAGCTCAACAGGGGTGGGAGGCTACACCTTC.

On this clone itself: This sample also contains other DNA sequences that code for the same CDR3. The CDR3 spells CASSMAKYNSPLHF. The CDR3, as DNA: TGTGCCAGTAGTATGGCAAAATATAATTCACCCCTCCACTTT. This chain joins TRBV19 and TRBJ1-6; no clear D gene. The V and J ends lost 3 bases and 4 bases respectively, with 7 bases between them. CDR1 and CDR2 from the germline V gene are LNHDA and SQIVND (reference sequence). There are 14 residues in the CDR3.

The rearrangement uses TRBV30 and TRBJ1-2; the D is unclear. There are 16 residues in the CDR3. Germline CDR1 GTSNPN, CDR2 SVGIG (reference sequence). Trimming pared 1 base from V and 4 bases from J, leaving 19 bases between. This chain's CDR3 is CAWSAGILYARYGYTF. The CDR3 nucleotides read TGTGCCTGGAGTGCCGGGATCTTGTACGCGCGCTATGGCTACACCTTC. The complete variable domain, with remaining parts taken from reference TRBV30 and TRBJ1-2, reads SQTIHQWPATLVQPVGSPLSLECTVEGTSNPNLYWYRQAAGRGLQLLFYSVGIGQISSEVPQNLSASRPQDRQFILSSKKLLLSDSGFYLCAWSAGILYARYGYTFGSGTRLTVV.